Below, 7 T cell receptor beta chains from the same sample are listed, as sequenced in a study of regulatory T cells in long-lasting Graves disease. Investigators prepared the TCR beta libraries by applying iRepertoire HTBI primers and Arm-PCR of CDR3 regions. TCRdb ran MiXCR on the multiplex PCR reads and lists one entry per CDR3 protein. The sample has some 440,000 distinct CDR3 sequences, around 20% seen once. Regarding time point: persistent/refractory GD, antithyroid drugs over 5 years with positive TRAb. Preparation of the TCR library used RNA extracted from PBMCs. The sample consisted of peripheral blood mononuclear cells (PBMCs), taken when the disease was refractory, from a patient treated with antithyroid drugs. The receptors were sampled from a female donor with Graves disease.

The sample holds a few counts of this clonotype. The chain is built from TRBV6-1 and TRBJ1-1; D perhaps matches TRBD1 (5 bases). The CDR3 spans 15 residues. Germline V CDR1 and CDR2: MNHNS, SASEGT. Trimming took off 3 bases at V and 0 bases at J, with 11 bases between the two ends. The CDR3 DNA follows: TGTGCCAGCAGTGAGGGACGTAGCTTGAACACTGAAGCTTTCTTT. As protein: CASSEGRSLNTEAFF.

This clonotype was seen a handful of times. The chain joins TRBV16 to TRBJ1-1; no clear D gene. CDR1 is KGHSY, CDR2 FQNENV, per germline. The length of the CDR3 is 13 residues. The V and J ends lost 0 bases and 11 bases respectively, with 13 bases between them. In DNA, the CDR3 is TGTGCCAGCAGCCAATCGCGAGCAGTCGGGGCTTTCTTT. The encoded protein is CASSQSRAVGAFF.

This clonotype has only a few counts. This may arise from a read error, as a much more abundant clone is one base away. The DNA is left out, because the CDR3 cannot be placed on it with certainty; the CDR3 is given as TCRdb lists it. The chain combines TRBV28 with TRBJ2-5. The germline V gene has CDR1 MDHEN and CDR2 SYDVKM. The CDR3 sequence runs 11 residues, both termini included. The CDR3 loop reads CVSSFLETQYF.

This clonotype has a handful of counts. This sequence joins TRBV5-4 and TRBJ2-2; tentatively, D is TRBD2 (5 bases). Germline values: CDR1 SGHNT, CDR2 YYREEE (reference sequence). The CDR3 is 17 amino acids. Trimming cost V 4 bases and J 4 bases, with 20 bases left between them. The CDR3 spells CASSQRIGNIFTGELFF. The DNA for the CDR3 is TGTGCCAGCAGCCAGAGAATCGGGAACATCTTCACCGGGGAGCTGTTTTTT.

A few counts support this clonotype. V usage is TRBV7-2 and J usage is TRBJ1-3; 9 nucleotides agree with TRBD1. Looked up from germline, CDR1 is SGHTA and CDR2 is FQGNSA. The CDR3 is made up of 16 amino acids. J gave up 8 bases and V 5 bases, and 13 bases lay outside the gene matches. CDR3 amino acids: CASSPTPQGARDTIYF. The DNA for the CDR3 is TGTGCCAGCAGCCCCACCCCACAGGGGGCACGGGACACCATATATTTT.

The V gene is TRBV12-5, the J gene TRBJ2-7, with 11 positions matching TRBD1. With 0 bases clipped from V and 4 bases from J, the junction kept 17 bases outside the gene matches. From germline, CDR1 is LGHNT and CDR2 FRNRAP. The CDR3 consists of 20 residues. CDR3 loop: CASGLVLDRGRADRRYEQYF. The DNA of the CDR3 is TGTGCTAGTGGTTTGGTACTGGACAGGGGGCGGGCGGACCGGAGGTACGAGCAGTACTTC.

Many counts were recorded for this clonotype. The chain links TRBV27 to TRBJ2-5; D gene ambiguous. Germline V gene data show CDR1 as MNHEY and CDR2 as SMNVEV (reference sequence). V was cut by 6 bases and J by 5 bases, with 16 bases left in between. This CDR3 region has 14 residues. The CDR3 nucleotides read TGTGCCAGCAGAGATCTGGCGGAGTCGGAGACCCAGTACTTC. Its protein is CASRDLAESETQYF.